The present T cell receptor beta chain was sequenced within a study of blood T cells in healthy people across ages. Study observations and caveats: Shifts in expanded clonotypes may have been confounded by donor CMV status, which was unknown. Diversity estimates from one million T cells were considered underestimates. Strong correlation linked observed beta diversity and percent naive T cells.

Then a second PCR, running about 6 to 11 cycles, was carried out with a sample-barcoded 5' primer and a J-beta primer mix. One entry per CDR3 protein, called by TCRdb with MiXCR from the 5' RACE reads. The table shows around 900,000 distinct CDR3 sequences, with 25% to 30% occurring only once. About this clonotype itself: Its antigen remains unidentified.

V lost 0 bases, J lost 6 bases, and 13 bases lay in between. Germline V gene data show CDR1 as SGHRS and CDR2 as YFSETQ. The CDR3 is 15 residues long. The clonotype originates from a woman older than 75 in good health. The chain is built from TRBV5-1 and TRBJ1-5, with D tentatively TRBD1 (5 bases). Sequencing was carried out using blood. As DNA, the CDR3 is TGCGCCAGCAGCTTGGAGCCGGGGGGGGGTCAGCCCCAGCATTTT. It is translated as CASSLEPGGGQPQHF.